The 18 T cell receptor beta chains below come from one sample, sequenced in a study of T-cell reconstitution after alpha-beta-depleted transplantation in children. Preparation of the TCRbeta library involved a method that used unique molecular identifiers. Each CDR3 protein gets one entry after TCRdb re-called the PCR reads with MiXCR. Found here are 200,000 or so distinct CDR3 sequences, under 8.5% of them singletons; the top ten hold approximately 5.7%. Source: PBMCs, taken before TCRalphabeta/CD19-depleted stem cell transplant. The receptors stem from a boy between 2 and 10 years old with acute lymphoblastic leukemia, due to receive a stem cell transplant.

DNA of the CDR3: TGTGCCAGCAGTTACTCGGCGGGCCGTTCTGGCTACACCTTC. It is translated as CASSYSAGRSGYTF. The chain carries TRBV6-5 and TRBJ1-2, with D hard to call. Germline V lookup: CDR1 MNHEY, CDR2 SVGAGI. V lost 0 bases, J lost 7 bases, and 12 bases lay in between. This CDR3 spans 14 amino acids.

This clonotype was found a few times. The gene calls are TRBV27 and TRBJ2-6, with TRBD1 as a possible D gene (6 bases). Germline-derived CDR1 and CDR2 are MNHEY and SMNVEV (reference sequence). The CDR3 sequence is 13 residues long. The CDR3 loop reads CASQGSGANVLTF. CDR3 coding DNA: TGTGCTTCCCAGGGGTCCGGGGCCAACGTCCTGACTTTC.

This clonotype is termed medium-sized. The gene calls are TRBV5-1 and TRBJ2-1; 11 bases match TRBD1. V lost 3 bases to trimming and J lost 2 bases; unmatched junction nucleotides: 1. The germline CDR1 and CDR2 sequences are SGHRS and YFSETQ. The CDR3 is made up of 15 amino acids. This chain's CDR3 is CASSSGQGAYNEQFF. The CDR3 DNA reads TGCGCCAGCAGCTCGGGACAGGGGGCCTACAATGAGCAGTTCTTC.

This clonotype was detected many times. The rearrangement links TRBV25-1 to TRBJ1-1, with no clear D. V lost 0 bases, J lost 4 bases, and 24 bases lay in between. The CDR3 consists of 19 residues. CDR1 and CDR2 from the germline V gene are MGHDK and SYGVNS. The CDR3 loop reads CASSEYKSARGREGTEAFF. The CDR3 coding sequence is TGTGCCAGCAGTGAATATAAGTCGGCCCGGGGTAGAGAGGGCACTGAAGCTTTCTTT.

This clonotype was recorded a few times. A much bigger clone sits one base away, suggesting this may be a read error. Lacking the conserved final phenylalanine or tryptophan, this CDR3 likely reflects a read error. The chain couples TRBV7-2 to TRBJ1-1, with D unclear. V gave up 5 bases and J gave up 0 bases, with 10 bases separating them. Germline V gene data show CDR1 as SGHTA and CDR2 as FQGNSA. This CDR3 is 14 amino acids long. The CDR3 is CASSPGNMNTEAFY. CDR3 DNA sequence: TGTGCCAGCAGCCCCGGAAACATGAACACTGAAGCTTTCTAT.

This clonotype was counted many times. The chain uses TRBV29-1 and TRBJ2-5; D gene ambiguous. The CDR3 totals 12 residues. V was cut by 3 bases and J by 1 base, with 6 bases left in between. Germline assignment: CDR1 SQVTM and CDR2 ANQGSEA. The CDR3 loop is CSVEEIQETQYF. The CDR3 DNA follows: TGCAGCGTTGAGGAGATCCAAGAGACCCAGTACTTC.

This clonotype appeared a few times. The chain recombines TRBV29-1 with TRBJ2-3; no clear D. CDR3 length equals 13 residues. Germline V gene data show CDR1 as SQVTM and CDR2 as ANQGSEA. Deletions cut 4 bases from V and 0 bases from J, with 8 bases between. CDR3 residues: CSVGLLSTDTQYF. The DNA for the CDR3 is TGCAGCGTTGGCCTGCTTAGCACAGATACGCAGTATTTT.

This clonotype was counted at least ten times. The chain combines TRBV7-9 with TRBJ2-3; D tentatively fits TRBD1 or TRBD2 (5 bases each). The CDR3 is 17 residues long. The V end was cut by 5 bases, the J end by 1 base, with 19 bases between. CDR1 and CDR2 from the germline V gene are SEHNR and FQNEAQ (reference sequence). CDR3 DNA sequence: TGTGCCAGCAGCCCTACACTAAGGGACCTTCGCACAGATACGCAGTATTTT. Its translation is CASSPTLRDLRTDTQYF.

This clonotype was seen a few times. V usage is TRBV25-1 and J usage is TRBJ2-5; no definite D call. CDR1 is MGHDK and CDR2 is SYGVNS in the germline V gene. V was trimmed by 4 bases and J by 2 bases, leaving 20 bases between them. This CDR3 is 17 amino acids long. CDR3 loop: CASSVPSVRVTQETQYF. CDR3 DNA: TGTGCCAGCAGTGTCCCTAGTGTGCGAGTGACGCAAGAGACCCAGTACTTC.

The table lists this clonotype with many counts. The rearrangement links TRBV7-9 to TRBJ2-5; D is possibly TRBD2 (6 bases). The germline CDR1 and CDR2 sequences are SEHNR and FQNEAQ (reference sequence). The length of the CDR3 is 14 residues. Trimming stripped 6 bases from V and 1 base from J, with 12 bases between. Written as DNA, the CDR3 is TGTGCCAGCAGAAATAGCGGATTCCAAGAGACCCAGTACTTC. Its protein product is CASRNSGFQETQYF.

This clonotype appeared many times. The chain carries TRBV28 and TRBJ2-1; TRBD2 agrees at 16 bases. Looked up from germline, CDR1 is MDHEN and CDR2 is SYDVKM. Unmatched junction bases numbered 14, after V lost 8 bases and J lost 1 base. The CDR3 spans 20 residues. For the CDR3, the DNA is TGTGCCAGCGCCATTCAACCGGGACTAGCGGGAGGGGGGTCCTACAATGAGCAGTTCTTC. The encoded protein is CASAIQPGLAGGGSYNEQFF. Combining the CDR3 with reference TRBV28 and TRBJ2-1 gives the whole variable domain DVKVTQSSRYLVKRTGEKVFLECVQDMDHENMFWYRQDPGLGLRLIYFSYDVKMKEKGDIPEGYSVSREKKERFSLILESASTNQTSMYLCASAIQPGLAGGGSYNEQFFGPGTRLTVL.

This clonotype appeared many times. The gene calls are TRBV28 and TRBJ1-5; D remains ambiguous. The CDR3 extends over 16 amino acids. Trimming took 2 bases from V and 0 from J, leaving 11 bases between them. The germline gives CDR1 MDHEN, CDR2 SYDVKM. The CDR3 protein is CASSLPGLYSNQPQHF. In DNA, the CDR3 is TGTGCCAGCAGTTTACCGGGATTGTATAGCAATCAGCCCCAGCATTTT. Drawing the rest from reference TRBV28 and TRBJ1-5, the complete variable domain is DVKVTQSSRYLVKRTGEKVFLECVQDMDHENMFWYRQDPGLGLRLIYFSYDVKMKEKGDIPEGYSVSREKKERFSLILESASTNQTSMYLCASSLPGLYSNQPQHFGDGTRLSIL.

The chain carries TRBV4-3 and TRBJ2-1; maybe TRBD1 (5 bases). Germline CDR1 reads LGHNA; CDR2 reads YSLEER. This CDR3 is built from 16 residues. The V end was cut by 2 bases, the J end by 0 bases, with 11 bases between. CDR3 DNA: TGCGCCAGCAGCCAACAGGGTCTAGGCTCCTACAATGAGCAGTTCTTC. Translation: CASSQQGLGSYNEQFF.

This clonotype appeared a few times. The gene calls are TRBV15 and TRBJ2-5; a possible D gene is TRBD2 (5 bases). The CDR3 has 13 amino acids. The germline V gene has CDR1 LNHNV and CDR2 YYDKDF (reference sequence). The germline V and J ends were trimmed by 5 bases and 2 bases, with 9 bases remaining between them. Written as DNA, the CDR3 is TGTGCCACCAGCGGCCGAGGGCAAGAGACCCAGTACTTC. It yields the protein CATSGRGQETQYF. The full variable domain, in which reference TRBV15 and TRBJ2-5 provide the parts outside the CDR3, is DAMVIQNPRYQVTQFGKPVTLSCSQTLNHNVMYWYQQKSSQAPKLLFHYYDKDFNNEADTPDNFQSRRPNTSFCFLDIRSPGLGDTAMYLCATSGRGQETQYFGPGTRLLVL.

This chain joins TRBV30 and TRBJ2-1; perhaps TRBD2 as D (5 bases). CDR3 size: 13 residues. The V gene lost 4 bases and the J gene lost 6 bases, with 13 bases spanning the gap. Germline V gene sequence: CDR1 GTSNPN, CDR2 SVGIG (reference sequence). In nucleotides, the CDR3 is TGTGCCTGGATGAGAGGGCCGAGCAATGAGCAGTTCTTC. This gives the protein CAWMRGPSNEQFF.

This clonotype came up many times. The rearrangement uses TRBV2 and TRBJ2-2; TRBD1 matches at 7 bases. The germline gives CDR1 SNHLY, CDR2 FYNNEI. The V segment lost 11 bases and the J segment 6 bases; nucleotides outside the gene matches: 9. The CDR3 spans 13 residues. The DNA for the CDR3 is TGTGCCGGACTGACAGGGTTCCCCGGGGAGCTGTTTTTT. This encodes CAGLTGFPGELFF. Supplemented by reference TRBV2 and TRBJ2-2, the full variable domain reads EPEVTQTPSHQVTQMGQEVILRCVPISNHLYFYWYRQILGQKVEFLVSFYNNEISEKSEIFDDQFSVERPDGSNFTLKIRSTKLEDSAMYFCAGLTGFPGELFFGEGSRLTVL.

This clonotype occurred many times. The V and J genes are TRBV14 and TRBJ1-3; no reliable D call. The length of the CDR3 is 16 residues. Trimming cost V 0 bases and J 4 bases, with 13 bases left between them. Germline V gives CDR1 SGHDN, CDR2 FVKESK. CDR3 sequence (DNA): TGTGCCAGCAGCCAAGATTCCCCGGGAGCCGGAAACACCATATATTTT. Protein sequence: CASSQDSPGAGNTIYF.

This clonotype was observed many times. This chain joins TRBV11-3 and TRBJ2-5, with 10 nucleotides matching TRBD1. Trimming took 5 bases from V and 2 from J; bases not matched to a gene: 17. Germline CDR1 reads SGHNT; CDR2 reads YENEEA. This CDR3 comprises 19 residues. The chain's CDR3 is CASSQKWDRGSRRQETQYF. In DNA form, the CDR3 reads TGTGCCAGCAGCCAAAAATGGGACAGGGGTTCCCGAAGGCAAGAGACCCAGTACTTC.